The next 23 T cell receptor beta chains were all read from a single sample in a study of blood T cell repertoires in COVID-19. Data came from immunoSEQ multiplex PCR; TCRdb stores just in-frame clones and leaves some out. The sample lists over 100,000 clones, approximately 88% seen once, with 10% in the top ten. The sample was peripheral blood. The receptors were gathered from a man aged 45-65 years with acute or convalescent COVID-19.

The CDR3 here is CATSRGWGDWSYNSPLHF. The DNA for the CDR3 is TGTGCCACCAGCAGAGGTTGGGGCGACTGGTCCTATAATTCACCCCTCCACTTT. The chain joins TRBV15 to TRBJ1-6; D might be TRBD1 (5 bases). Deletions cut 1 base from V and 1 base from J, with 14 bases between. This CDR3 has 18 residues. Per germline, CDR1 LNHNV and CDR2 YYDKDF (reference sequence).

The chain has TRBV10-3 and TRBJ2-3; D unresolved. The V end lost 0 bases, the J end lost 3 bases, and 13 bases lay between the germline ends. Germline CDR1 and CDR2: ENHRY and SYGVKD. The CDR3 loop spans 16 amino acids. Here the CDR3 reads CAISESEEKRTDTQYF. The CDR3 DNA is TGTGCCATCAGTGAGTCAGAAGAGAAGAGGACAGATACGCAGTATTTT.

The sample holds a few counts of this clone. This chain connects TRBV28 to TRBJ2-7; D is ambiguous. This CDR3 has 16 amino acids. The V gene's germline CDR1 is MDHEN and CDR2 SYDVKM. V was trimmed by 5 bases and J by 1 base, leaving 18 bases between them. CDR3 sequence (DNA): TGTGCCAGCAGTCCTCTAGTGCTACCTGATTCCTACGAGCAGTACTTC. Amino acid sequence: CASSPLVLPDSYEQYF.

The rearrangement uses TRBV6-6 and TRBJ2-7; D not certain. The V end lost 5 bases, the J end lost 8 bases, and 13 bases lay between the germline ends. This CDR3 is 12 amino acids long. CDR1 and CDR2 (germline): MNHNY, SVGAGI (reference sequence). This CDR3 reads CASSHSGWQQYF. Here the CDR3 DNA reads TGTGCCAGCAGTCATTCAGGTTGGCAGCAGTACTTC.

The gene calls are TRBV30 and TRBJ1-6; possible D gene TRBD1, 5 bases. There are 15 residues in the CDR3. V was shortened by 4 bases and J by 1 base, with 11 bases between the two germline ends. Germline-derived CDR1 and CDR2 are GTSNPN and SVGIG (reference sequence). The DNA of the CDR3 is TGTGCCTGGAAGATGGAGGGGTCCTATAATTCACCCCTCCACTTT. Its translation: CAWKMEGSYNSPLHF.

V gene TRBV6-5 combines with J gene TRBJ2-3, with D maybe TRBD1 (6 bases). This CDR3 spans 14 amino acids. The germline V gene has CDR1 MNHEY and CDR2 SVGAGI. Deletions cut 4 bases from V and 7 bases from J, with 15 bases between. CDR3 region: CASSLEQGLNTQYF. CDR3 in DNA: TGTGCCAGCAGTTTGGAACAGGGATTGAATACGCAGTATTTT.

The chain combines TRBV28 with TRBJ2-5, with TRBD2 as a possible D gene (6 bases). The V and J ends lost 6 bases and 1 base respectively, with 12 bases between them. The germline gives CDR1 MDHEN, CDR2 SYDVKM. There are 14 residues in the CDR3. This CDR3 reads CASSAAGSQETQYF. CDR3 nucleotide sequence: TGTGCCAGCAGCGCAGCGGGCAGCCAAGAGACCCAGTACTTC. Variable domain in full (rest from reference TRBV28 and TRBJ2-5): DVKVTQSSRYLVKRTGEKVFLECVQDMDHENMFWYRQDPGLGLRLIYFSYDVKMKEKGDIPEGYSVSREKKERFSLILESASTNQTSMYLCASSAAGSQETQYFGPGTRLLVL.

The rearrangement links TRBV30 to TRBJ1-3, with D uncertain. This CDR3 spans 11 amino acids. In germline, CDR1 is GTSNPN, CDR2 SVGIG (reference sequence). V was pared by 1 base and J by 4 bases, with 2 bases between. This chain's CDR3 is CAWSAGNTIYF. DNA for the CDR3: TGTGCCTGGAGTGCGGGAAACACCATATATTTT.

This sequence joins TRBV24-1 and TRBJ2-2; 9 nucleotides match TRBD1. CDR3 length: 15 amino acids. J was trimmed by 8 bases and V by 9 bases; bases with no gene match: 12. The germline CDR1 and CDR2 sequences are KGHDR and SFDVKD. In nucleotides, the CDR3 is TGTGCCACCGCTCACCGGGACAGGGTCGGAGGGGAGCTGTTTTTT. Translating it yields CATAHRDRVGGELFF.

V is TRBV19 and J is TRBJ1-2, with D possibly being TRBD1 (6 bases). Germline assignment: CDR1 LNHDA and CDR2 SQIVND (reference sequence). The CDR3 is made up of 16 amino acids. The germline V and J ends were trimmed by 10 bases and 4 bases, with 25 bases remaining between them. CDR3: CATLRQDTGLSYGYTF. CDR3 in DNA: TGTGCCACCTTGAGACAAGACACAGGGTTGAGCTATGGCTACACCTTC.

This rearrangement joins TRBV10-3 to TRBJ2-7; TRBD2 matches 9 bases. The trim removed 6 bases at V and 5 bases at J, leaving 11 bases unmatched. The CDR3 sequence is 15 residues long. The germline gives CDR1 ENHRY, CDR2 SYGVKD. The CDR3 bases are TGTGCCATCAGAAGACCCGGGACTAGCATTAACGAGCAGTACTTC. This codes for CAIRRPGTSINEQYF.

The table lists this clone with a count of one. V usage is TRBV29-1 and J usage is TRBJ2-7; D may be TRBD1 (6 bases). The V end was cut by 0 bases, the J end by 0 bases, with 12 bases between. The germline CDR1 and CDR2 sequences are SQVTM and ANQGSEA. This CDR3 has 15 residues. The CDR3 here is CSVEDSGVNSYEQYF. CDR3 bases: TGCAGCGTTGAAGATTCAGGGGTGAACTCCTACGAGCAGTACTTC.

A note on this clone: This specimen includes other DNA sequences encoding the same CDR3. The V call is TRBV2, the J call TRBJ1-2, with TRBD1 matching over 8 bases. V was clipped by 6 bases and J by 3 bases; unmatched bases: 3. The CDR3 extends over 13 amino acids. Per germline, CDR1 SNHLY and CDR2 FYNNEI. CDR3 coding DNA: TGTGCCAGCAGCTTGACAGGGGACTATGGCTACACCTTC. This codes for CASSLTGDYGYTF.

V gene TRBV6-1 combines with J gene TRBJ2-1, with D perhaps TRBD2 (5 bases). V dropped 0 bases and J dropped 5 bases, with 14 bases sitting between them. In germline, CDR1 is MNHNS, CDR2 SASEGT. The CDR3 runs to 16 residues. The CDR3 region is CASSEAIVLGNNEQFF. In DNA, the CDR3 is TGTGCCAGCAGTGAAGCGATTGTACTCGGGAACAATGAGCAGTTCTTC.

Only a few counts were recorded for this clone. DNA for the CDR3: TGTGCCAGTAGTATAGATCTGAGGACACATAATCAGCCCCAGCATTTT. The encoded protein is CASSIDLRTHNQPQHF. The chain has TRBV19 and TRBJ1-5, with D perhaps matching TRBD1 (5 bases). This CDR3 region has 16 residues. Germline-derived CDR1 and CDR2 are LNHDA and SQIVND (reference sequence). Trimming removed 0 bases from V and 4 bases from J, with 13 bases in between. The complete variable domain, with remaining parts taken from reference TRBV19 and TRBJ1-5, reads DGGITQSPKYLFRKEGQNVTLSCEQNLNHDAMYWYRQDPGQGLRLIYYSQIVNDFQKGDIAEGYSVSREKKESFPLTVTSAQKNPTAFYLCASSIDLRTHNQPQHFGDGTRLSIL.

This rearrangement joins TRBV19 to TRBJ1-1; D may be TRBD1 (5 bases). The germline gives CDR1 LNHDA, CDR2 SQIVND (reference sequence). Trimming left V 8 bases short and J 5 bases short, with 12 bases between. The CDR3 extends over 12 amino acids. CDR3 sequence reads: CASFTGGTEAFF. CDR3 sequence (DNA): TGTGCCAGTTTTACGGGGGGGACTGAAGCTTTCTTT.

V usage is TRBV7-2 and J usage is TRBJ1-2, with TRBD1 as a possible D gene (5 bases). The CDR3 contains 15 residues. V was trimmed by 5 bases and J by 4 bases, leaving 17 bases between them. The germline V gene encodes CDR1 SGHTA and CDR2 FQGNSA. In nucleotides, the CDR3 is TGTGCCAGCAGCACCAAGGCAGGGTTTCTCTATGGCTACACCTTC. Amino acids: CASSTKAGFLYGYTF.

The chain's CDR3 is CASSLSTGAQEYSPLHF. The CDR3 DNA reads as TGCGCCAGCAGCCTTTCGACAGGGGCTCAGGAGTATTCACCCCTCCACTTT. J is TRBJ1-6 and V is TRBV5-1, with 8 positions matching TRBD1. Trimming at V came to 4 bases and at J to 8 bases, leaving 14 bases not matched to a gene. The CDR3 extends over 17 amino acids. CDR1 is SGHRS and CDR2 is YFSETQ in the germline V gene. Based on the CDR3 plus reference TRBV5-1 and TRBJ1-6, the full variable domain is KAGVTQTPRYLIKTRGQQVTLSCSPISGHRSVSWYQQTPGQGLQFLFEYFSETQRNKGNFPGRFSGRQFSNSRSEMNVSTLELGDSALYLCASSLSTGAQEYSPLHFGNGTRLTVT.

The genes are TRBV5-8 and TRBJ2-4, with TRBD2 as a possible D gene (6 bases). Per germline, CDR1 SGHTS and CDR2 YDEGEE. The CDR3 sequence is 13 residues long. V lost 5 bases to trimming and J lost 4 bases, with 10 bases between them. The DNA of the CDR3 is TGTGCCAGCAGTTGGGACTCGAAAAACATTCAGTACTTC. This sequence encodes CASSWDSKNIQYF.

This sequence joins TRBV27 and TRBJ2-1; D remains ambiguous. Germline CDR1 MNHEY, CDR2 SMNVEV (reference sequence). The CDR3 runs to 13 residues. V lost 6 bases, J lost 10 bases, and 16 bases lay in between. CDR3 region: CASSPGVVPEQFF. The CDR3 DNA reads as TGTGCCAGCAGCCCCGGTGTAGTACCGGAGCAGTTCTTC.

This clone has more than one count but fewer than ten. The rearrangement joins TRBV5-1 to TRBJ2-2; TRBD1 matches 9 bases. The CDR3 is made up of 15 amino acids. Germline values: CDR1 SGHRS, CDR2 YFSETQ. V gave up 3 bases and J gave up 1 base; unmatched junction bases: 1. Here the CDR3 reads CASSWGQGNTGELFF. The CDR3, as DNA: TGCGCCAGCAGCTGGGGACAGGGGAACACCGGGGAGCTGTTTTTT.

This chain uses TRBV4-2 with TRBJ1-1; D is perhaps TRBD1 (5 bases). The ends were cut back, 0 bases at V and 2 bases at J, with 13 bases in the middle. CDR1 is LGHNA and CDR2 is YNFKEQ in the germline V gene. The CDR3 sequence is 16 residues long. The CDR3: CASSQDQGRSNTEAFF. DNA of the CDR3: TGTGCCAGCAGCCAAGATCAGGGCAGATCAAACACTGAAGCTTTCTTT.

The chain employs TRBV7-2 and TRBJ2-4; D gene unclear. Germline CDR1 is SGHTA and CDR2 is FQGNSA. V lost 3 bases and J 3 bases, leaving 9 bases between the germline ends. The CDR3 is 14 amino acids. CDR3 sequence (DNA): TGTGCCAGCAGCTTTGGAGACGTCAAAAACATTCAGTACTTC. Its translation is CASSFGDVKNIQYF.